This T cell receptor (beta chain) was captured by sequencing in a study of T cells after yellow fever vaccination. Universal primer sites and UMIs were introduced during 5'RACE template-switching synthesis of TCR cDNA. In TCRdb, the 5' RACE reads were re-called with MiXCR into one record per CDR3 protein. The repertoire includes more than 300,000 distinct CDR3 sequences, approximately 11% of them detected once, and approximately 3% sits in the top ten. Trimming pared 1 base from V and 4 bases from J, leaving 7 bases between. The V gene's germline CDR1 is DFQATT and CDR2 SNEGSKA (reference sequence). CDR3 size: 13 residues.

The chain is built from TRBV20-1 and TRBJ1-4; D not resolved. The starting material was CD4+ T cells sorted from PBMCs, obtained 45 days after the yellow fever booster vaccination. The TCR originated in a man aged 18 to 30 who received the YFV17D yellow fever vaccine. The CDR3 DNA reads TGCAGTGCTAGAGGGGGTAATAATGAAAAACTGTTTTTT. Encoded protein: CSARGGNNEKLFF.